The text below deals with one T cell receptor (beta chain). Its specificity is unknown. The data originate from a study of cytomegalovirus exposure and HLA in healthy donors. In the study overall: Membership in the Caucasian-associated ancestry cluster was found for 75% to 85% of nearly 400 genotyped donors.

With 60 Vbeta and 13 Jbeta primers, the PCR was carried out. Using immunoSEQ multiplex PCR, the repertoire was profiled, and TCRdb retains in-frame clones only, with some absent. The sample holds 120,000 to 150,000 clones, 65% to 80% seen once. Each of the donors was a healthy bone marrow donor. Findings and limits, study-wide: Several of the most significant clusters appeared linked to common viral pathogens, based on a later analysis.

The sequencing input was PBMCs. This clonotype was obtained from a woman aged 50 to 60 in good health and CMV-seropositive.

The chain's CDR3 is CASSNRDRWRWGYTF. The CDR3 bases are TGTGCCAGCAGCAACCGGGACAGGTGGCGTTGGGGCTACACCTTC. The chain links TRBV7-9 to TRBJ1-2; 8 bases line up with TRBD1. The length of the CDR3 is 15 residues. Per the germline V gene, CDR1 is SEHNR and CDR2 is FQNEAQ (reference sequence). Trimming took 5 bases from V and 8 from J; bases not matched to a gene: 13.